This is a list of T cell receptor beta chains from one sample in a study of blood T cell repertoires in COVID-19. TCRdb's table, derived via immunoSEQ multiplex PCR, lists solely in-frame clones and lacks some. Among approximately 670,000 clones listed, 75% to 90% were seen once. Specimen: peripheral blood. The receptors come from a woman aged 18-29 years with acute or convalescent COVID-19. CDR3s include the opening cysteine and the closing phenylalanine or tryptophan. D genes are given only for firm matches.

J gene | V gene | D gene | CDR3 DNA | CDR3 protein
TRBJ1-5 | TRBV24-1 | - | TGTGCCACCAGTGATGCCCGACATGCGGGCCAAAATCAGCCCCAGCATTTT | CATSDARHAGQNQPQHF
TRBJ2-1 | TRBV13 | - | TGTGCCAGCAGCCCCTACGTAGGGGAAACCTACAATGAGCAGTTCTTC | CASSPYVGETYNEQFF
TRBJ1-2 | TRBV5-1 | - | TGCGCCAGCAGCTTGGTCCAGAACTATGGCTACACCTTC | CASSLVQNYGYTF
TRBJ1-2 | TRBV5-1 | TRBD1 | TGCGCCAGCAGCTCATCGACAGGGGTCTATGGCTACACCTTC | CASSSSTGVYGYTF
TRBJ1-2 | TRBV5-6 | - | TGTGCCAGCAGCTTGAACGGAGGCTTGGCCTTC | CASSLNGGLAF
TRBJ1-2 | TRBV20-1 | TRBD1 | TGCAGTGCTAGTTCATGGACAGGGAGGGGGCTGGGCTATGGCTACACCTTC | CSASSWTGRGLGYGYTF
TRBJ1-1 | TRBV12-3/TRBV12-4 | TRBD1 | TGTGCCACCCAGGGGGGTACGGACACTGAAGCTTTCTTT | CATQGGTDTEAFF
TRBJ1-1 | TRBV5-1 | - | TGCGCCAGCAGCTTAGTCCTCGGGGGAATGAACACTGAAGCTTTCTTT | CASSLVLGGMNTEAFF
TRBJ1-2 | TRBV7-9 | TRBD1 | TGTGCCAGCAGCTTGGGGGACAGAGGGGCCGGCTACACCTTC | CASSLGDRGAGYTF
TRBJ1-2 | TRBV24-1 | - | TGTGCCACCAGTGATCCAAAAGGAGGGACGAGGGGCTACACCTTC | CATSDPKGGTRGYTF
TRBJ2-7 | TRBV27 | - | TGTGCCAGCAGTTTTCGTTCCTTTTACAAAAACCCCTACGAGCAGTACTTC | CASSFRSFYKNPYEQYF
TRBJ1-2 | TRBV28 | - | TGTGCCAGCAGTTCCATCTCGGATGGCTACACCTTC | CASSSISDGYTF
TRBJ2-7 | TRBV27 | TRBD1 | TGTGCCAGCAGTCCCACTATGGGACAGAGGACACAGTACTTC | CASSPTMGQRTQYF
TRBJ1-4 | TRBV9 | - | TGTGCCAGCAGCGCAGGGGTCGATGAAAAACTGTTTTTT | CASSAGVDEKLFF
TRBJ1-1 | TRBV12-3/TRBV12-4 | - | TGTGCCAGCAGTTTTCCCTCCGGAGGGGAAGCTTTCTTT | CASSFPSGGEAFF